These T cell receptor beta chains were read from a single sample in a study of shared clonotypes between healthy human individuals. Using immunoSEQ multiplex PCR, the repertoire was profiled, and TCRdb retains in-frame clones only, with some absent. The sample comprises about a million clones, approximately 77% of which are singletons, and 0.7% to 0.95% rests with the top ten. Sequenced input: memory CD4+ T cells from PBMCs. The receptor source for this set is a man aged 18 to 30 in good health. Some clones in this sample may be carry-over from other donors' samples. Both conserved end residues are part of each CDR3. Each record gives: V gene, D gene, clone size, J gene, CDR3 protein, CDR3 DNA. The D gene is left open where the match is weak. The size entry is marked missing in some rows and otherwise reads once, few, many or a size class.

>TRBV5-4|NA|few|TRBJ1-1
CASSFLSQTGTEAFF
TGTGCCAGCAGCTTCCTTTCGCAGACTGGAACTGAAGCTTTCTTT
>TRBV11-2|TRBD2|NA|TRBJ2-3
CASSLAPLAGTDTQYF
TGTGCCAGCAGCTTAGCGCCATTAGCGGGAACAGATACGCAGTATTTT
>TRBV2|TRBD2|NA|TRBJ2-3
CASSPTSGIDTQYF
TGTGCCAGCAGCCCAACTAGCGGGATCGATACGCAGTATTTT
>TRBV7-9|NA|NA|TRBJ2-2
CASSLTQPNTGELFF
TGTGCCAGCAGCTTAACGCAGCCGAACACCGGGGAGCTGTTTTTT
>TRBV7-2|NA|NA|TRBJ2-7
CASSLKVGVSYEQYF
TGTGCCAGCAGCTTAAAGGTGGGGGTTTCCTACGAGCAGTACTTC
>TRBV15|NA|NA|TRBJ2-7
CATSRDRGITYEQYF
TGTGCCACCAGCAGAGACCGGGGAATTACCTACGAGCAGTACTTC
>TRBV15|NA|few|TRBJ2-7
CATSRDHEQYF
TGTGCCACCAGCAGAGATCACGAGCAGTACTTC
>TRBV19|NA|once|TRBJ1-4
CAMEGGGRQKLFF
TGTGCCATGGAGGGGGGCGGGCGGCAAAAACTGTTTTTT
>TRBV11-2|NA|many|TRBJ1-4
CASSLVYEELFF
TGTGCCAGCAGCCTAGTTTACGAAGAACTGTTTTTT
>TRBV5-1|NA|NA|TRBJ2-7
CASSASGTSLEQYF
TGCGCCAGCAGCGCTTCCGGGACATCCTTGGAGCAGTACTTC
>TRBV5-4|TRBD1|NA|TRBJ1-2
CASSPGQADYGYTF
TGTGCCAGCAGCCCGGGACAGGCGGATTATGGCTACACCTTC
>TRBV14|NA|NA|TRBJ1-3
CASSQAYGSGNTIYF
TGTGCCAGCAGCCAAGCGTACGGGTCTGGAAACACCATATATTTT
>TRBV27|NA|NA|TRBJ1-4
CASSLSLVSEKLFF
TGTGCCAGCAGTTTATCCCTTGTATCCGAAAAACTGTTTTTT
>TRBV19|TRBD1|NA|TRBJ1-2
CASSRDRANYGYTF
TGTGCCAGTAGTCGTGACAGGGCCAACTATGGCTACACCTTC
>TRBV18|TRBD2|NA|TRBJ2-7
CASSETSGYEQYF
TGTGCCAGCTCAGAGACTAGCGGGTACGAGCAGTACTTC
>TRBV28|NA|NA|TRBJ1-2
CASSLGLAGVYGYTF
TGTGCCAGCAGTTTAGGCCTCGCAGGGGTCTATGGCTACACCTTC
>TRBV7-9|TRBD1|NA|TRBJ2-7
CASSLVGQGAYEQYF
TGTGCCAGCAGCTTAGTGGGACAGGGGGCCTACGAGCAGTACTTC
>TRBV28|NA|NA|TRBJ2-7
CASSFSVPGKQYF
TGTGCCAGCAGTTTCAGCGTCCCGGGGAAACAGTACTTC
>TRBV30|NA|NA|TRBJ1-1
CAWSRSTNTEAFF
TGTGCCTGGAGTCGATCGACGAACACTGAAGCTTTCTTT
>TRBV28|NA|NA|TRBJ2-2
CASILGGTGELFF
TGTGCCAGCATATTAGGGGGCACCGGGGAGCTGTTTTTT
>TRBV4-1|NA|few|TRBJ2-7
CASSQDPISYEQYF
TGCGCCAGCAGCCAAGATCCAATTTCCTACGAGCAGTACTTC
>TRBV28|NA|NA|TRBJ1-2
CASSLSTAPTRHTF
TGTGCCAGCAGCCTTTCGACAGCCCCTACACGGCACACCTTC
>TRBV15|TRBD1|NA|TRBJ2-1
CATSNDGQGYNEQFF
TGTGCCACCAGTAACGATGGACAGGGCTACAATGAGCAGTTCTTC
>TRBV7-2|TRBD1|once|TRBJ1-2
CASRTGTGHIYGYTF
TGTGCCAGCAGAACCGGGACAGGGCATATATATGGCTACACCTTC
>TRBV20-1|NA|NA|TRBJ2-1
CSADSYNEQFF
TGCAGTGCGGACAGTTACAATGAGCAGTTCTTC
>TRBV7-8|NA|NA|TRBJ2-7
CASSFRALRDEQYF
TGTGCCAGCAGCTTCCGGGCCCTAAGAGACGAGCAGTACTTC
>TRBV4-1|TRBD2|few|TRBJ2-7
CASSRLAGNYGSYEQYF
TGCGCCAGCAGCCGACTAGCGGGGAATTATGGATCCTACGAGCAGTACTTC
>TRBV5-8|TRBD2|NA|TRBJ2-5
CASSTGTSGKETQYF
TGTGCCAGCAGCACCGGGACTAGCGGCAAAGAGACCCAGTACTTC
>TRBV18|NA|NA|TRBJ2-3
CASSPSGGLRDTQYF
TGTGCCAGCTCACCCTCCGGGGGGCTGAGAGATACGCAGTATTTT
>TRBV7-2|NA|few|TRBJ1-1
CASSPPGGNTEAFF
TGTGCCAGCAGCCCACCCGGGGGGAACACTGAAGCTTTCTTT
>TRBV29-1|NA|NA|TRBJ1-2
CSGWGEKGWGYTF
TGCAGCGGTTGGGGGGAGAAAGGTTGGGGCTACACCTTC
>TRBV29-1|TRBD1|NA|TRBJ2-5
CSAGLGTGGETQYF
TGCAGCGCCGGTCTTGGGACAGGGGGGGAGACCCAGTACTTC
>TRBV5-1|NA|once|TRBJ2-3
CASSAKQGNTQYF
TGCGCCAGCAGCGCGAAACAGGGAAATACGCAGTATTTT
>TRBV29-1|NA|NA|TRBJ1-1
CSVKSGGEGSTEAFF
TGCAGCGTTAAGTCGGGGGGGGAGGGCTCGACTGAAGCTTTCTTT
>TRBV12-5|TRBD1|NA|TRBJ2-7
CASGLGTGGSYEQYF
TGTGCTAGTGGTTTGGGGACAGGGGGCTCCTACGAGCAGTACTTC
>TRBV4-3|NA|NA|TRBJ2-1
CASSYRPALGYNEQFF
TGCGCCAGCAGCTACCGTCCAGCATTGGGTTACAATGAGCAGTTCTTC
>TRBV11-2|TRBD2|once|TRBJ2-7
CASSLWISGPYEQYF
TGTGCCAGCAGCTTATGGATTAGCGGGCCCTACGAGCAGTACTTC
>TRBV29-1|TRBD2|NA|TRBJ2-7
CSVEDLRASGTYEQYF
TGCAGCGTTGAAGATCTGAGGGCTAGCGGGACCTACGAGCAGTACTTC
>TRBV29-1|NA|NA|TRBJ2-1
CSVPVVSYNEQFF
TGCAGCGTTCCGGTTGTCTCCTACAATGAGCAGTTCTTC
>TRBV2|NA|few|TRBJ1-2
CASSEQGLIGYTF
TGTGCCAGCAGTGAGCAGGGGTTGATCGGCTACACCTTC
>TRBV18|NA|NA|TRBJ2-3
CASSPSVGPDTQYF
TGTGCCAGCTCACCTTCCGTGGGGCCAGATACGCAGTATTTT
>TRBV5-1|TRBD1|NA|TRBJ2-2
CASSPDRATGELFF
TGCGCCAGCAGCCCGGACAGGGCCACCGGGGAGCTGTTTTTT
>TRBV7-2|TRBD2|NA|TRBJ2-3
CASSLEGLAGMGDTQYF
TGTGCCAGCAGCCTCGAGGGACTAGCGGGAATGGGAGATACGCAGTATTTT
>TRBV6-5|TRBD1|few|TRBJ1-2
CASRPGQDANGYTF
TGTGCCAGCAGACCAGGACAGGATGCTAATGGCTACACCTTC
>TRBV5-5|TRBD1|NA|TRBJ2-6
CASSLGHRGAGANVLTF
TGTGCCAGCAGCTTGGGGCACAGGGGAGCTGGGGCCAACGTCCTGACTTTC
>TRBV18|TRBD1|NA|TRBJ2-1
CASSPDREQFF
TGTGCCAGCTCACCGGACAGGGAGCAGTTCTTC
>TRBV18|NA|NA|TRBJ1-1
CASSPVPRIEAFF
TGTGCCAGCTCACCCGTACCAAGGATTGAAGCTTTCTTT
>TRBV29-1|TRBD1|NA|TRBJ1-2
CSVGTGNYGYTF
TGCAGCGTTGGGACAGGGAACTATGGCTACACCTTC